This T cell receptor beta chain was captured in a study of circulating and synovial CD4+ cells in juvenile arthritis. General study points: These blood cells shared more CDR3 sequences with synovium than bulk blood.

The protocol was immunoSEQ multiplex PCR, while the TCRdb copy is restricted to in-frame clones and leaves out a portion. The table includes around 31,000 clones, 95% to 96% detected once. This CDR3 region has 13 residues. V lost 5 bases, J lost 1 base, and 8 bases lay in between. Germline V gene sequence: CDR1 MNHEY, CDR2 SVGAGI. Of note for this clone: Its target is not known.

J is TRBJ2-5 and V is TRBV6-5, with D maybe TRBD1 (5 bases). This clonotype originated in a human donor with juvenile idiopathic arthritis. Sequencing was carried out using CD4+ T cells from blood. Here the CDR3 DNA reads TGTGCCAGCAGTGGTCAGGGCCAAGAGACCCAGTACTTC. Residues: CASSGQGQETQYF.